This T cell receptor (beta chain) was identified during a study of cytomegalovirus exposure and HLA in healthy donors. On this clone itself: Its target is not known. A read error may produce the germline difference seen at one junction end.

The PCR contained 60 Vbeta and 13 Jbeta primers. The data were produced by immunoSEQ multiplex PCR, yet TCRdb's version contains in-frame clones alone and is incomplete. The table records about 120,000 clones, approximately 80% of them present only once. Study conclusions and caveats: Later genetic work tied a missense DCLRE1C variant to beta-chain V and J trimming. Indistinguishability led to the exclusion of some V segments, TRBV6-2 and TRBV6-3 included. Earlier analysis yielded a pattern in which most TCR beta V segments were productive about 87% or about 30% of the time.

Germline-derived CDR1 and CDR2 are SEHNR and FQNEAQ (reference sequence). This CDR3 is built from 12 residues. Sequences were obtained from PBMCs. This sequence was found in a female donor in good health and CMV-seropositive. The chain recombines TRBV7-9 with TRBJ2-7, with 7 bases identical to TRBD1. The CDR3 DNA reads TGTTCCAGCAGCCCGACAGGGTACGAGCAGTACTTC. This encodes CSSSPTGYEQYF.